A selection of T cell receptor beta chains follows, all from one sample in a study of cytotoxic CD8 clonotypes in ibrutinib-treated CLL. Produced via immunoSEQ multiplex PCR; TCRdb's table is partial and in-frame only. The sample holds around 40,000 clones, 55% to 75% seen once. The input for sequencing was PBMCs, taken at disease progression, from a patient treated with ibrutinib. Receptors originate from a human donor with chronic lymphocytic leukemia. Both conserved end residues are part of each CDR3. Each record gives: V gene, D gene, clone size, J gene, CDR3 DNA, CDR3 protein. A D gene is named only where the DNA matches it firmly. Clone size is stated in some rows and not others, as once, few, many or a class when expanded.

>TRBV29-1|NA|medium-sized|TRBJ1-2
TGCAGCGTTGAAGTCGGCAATAACTATGGCTACACCTTC
CSVEVGNNYGYTF
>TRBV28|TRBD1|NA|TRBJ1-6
TGTGCCAGCAGTTTATCCCCCGACAGGGCTTCACCCCTCCACTTT
CASSLSPDRASPLHF
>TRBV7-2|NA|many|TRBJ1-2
TGTGCCAGCAGCTTGACTACGGGCCGGAAGGGTTATGGCTACACCTTC
CASSLTTGRKGYGYTF
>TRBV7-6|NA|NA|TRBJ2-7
TGTGCCAGCAGCCCATTTCCGGACTCGGACTACGAGCAGTACTTC
CASSPFPDSDYEQYF
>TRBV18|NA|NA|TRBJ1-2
TGTGCCAGCTCACCGGGTCTTAACTATGGCTACACCTTC
CASSPGLNYGYTF
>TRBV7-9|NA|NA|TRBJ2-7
TGTGCCAGCAGCTTAGGGGAGGTGGGGCCCTACGAGCAGTACTTC
CASSLGEVGPYEQYF
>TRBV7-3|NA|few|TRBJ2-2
TGTGCCAGCAGCCCCAGGCCACTAGTAAGAGGCGCCGGGGAGCTGTTTTTT
CASSPRPLVRGAGELFF
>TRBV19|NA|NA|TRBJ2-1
TGTGCCAGTAAGTGGAAGGCGGGGACACCCAATGAGCAGTTCTTC
CASKWKAGTPNEQFF
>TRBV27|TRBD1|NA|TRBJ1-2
TGTGCCAGCAGTCCTGGGACAGGTTTTTATGGCTACACCTTC
CASSPGTGFYGYTF
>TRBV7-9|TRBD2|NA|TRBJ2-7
TGTGCCAGCAGTCTCGGACTAGATGTCTACGAGCAGTACTTC
CASSLGLDVYEQYF
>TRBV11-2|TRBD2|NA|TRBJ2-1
TGTGCCAGCAGCCCTCGACTAGCGGGAGGTACTTACAATGAGCAGTTCTTC
CASSPRLAGGTYNEQFF
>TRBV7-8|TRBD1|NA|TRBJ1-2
TGTGCCAGCAGCTTAGCAACGACAGGGGACTCGGGTGGCTACACCTTC
CASSLATTGDSGGYTF
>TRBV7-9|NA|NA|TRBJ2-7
TGTGCCAGCAGCTTAGTTACAGTTTACGAGCAGTACTTC
CASSLVTVYEQYF
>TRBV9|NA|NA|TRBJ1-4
TGTGCCAGCAGCGCTTCAGGGCACCCTAATGAAAAACTGTTTTTT
CASSASGHPNEKLFF
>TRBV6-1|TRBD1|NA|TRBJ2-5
TGTGCCAGCAGTGCACCCGGACAGGGGGGAAAGACCCAGTACTTC
CASSAPGQGGKTQYF
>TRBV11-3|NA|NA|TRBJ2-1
TGTGCCAGCAGCTTAGCGGGAGATTACAATGAGCAGTTCTTC
CASSLAGDYNEQFF
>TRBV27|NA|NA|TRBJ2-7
TGTGCCAGCAGTTGGCGCGTGTCCTACGAGCAGTACTTC
CASSWRVSYEQYF
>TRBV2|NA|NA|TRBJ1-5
TGTGCCAGCAGTGAGAACAGTTATAGCAATCAGCCCCAGCATTTT
CASSENSYSNQPQHF
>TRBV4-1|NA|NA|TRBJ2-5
TGCGCCAGCAGCCAGCAGGGGGAGACCCAGTACTTC
CASSQQGETQYF
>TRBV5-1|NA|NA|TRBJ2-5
TGCGCCAGCAGCTTGGTCGGAGAGACCCAGTACTTC
CASSLVGETQYF
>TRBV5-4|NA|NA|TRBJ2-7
TGTGCCAGCAGCAACCGGGACAAGGGTCGAGAGCAGTACTTC
CASSNRDKGREQYF
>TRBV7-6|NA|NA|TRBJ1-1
TGTGCCAGCAGCTTAGGGGGCAGGAGGAACACTGAAGCTTTCTTT
CASSLGGRRNTEAFF
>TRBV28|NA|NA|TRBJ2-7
TGTGCCAGCAGCCAGCCGGGACACTACGAGCAGTACTTC
CASSQPGHYEQYF
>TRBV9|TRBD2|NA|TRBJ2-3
TGTGCCAGCAGCGTTAGCGGGGCCATCACAGATACGCAGTATTTT
CASSVSGAITDTQYF
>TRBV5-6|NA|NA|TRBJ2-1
TGTGCCAGCAGCTTAGAGTCGGGGCCCCGCTCCTACAATGAGCAGTTCTTC
CASSLESGPRSYNEQFF
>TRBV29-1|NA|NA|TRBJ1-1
TGCAGCGTTGAACGGACAGCGAACACTGAAGCTTTCTTT
CSVERTANTEAFF
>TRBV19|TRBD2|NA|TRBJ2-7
TGTGCCAGTAGTTTGTCTAGCGGGGACTCCTACGAGCAGTACTTC
CASSLSSGDSYEQYF
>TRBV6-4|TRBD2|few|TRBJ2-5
TGTGCCAGCAGTGAGCGGGGGGGCCAAGAGACCCAGTACTTC
CASSERGGQETQYF
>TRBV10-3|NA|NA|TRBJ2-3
TGTGCCACCTCGACGACAGATACGCAGTATTTT
CATSTTDTQYF
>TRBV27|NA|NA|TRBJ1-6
TGTGCCAGCAGTTTACAACCCACAGGGTGGGATAATTCACCCCTCCACTTT
CASSLQPTGWDNSPLHF
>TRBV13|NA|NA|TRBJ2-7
TGTGCCAGCAGCACTTCGAGGGGGGCTAACGAGCAGTACTTC
CASSTSRGANEQYF
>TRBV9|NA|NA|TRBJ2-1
TGTGCCAGCAGTCCCACACAGGGTAGCTCCTACAATGAGCAGTTCTTC
CASSPTQGSSYNEQFF